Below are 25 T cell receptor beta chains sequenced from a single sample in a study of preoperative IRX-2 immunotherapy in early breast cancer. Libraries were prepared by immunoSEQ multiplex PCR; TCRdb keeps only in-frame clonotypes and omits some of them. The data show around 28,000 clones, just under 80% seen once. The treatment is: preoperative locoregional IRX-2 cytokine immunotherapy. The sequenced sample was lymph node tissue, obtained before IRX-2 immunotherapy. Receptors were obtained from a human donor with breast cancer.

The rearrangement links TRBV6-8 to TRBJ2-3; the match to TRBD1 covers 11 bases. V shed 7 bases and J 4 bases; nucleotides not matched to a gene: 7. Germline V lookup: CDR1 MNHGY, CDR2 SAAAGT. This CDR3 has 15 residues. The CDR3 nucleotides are TGTGCCAGCACCCCGGACAGGGGGCGACCAGATACGCAGTATTTT. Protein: CASTPDRGRPDTQYF.

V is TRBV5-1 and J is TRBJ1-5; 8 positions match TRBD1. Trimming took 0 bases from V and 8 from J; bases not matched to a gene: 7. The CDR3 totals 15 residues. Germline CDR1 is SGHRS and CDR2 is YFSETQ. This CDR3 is CASSLGQGSREPQHF. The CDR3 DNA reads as TGCGCCAGCAGCTTGGGACAGGGGTCGCGAGAGCCCCAGCATTTT.

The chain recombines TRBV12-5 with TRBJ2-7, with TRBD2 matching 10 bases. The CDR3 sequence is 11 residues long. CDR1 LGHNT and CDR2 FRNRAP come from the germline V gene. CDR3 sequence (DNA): TGTGCCAGCGGGGGGGCGCGAGAGCAGTACTTC. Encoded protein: CASGGAREQYF.

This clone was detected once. CDR3: CASSYVRNSPLHF. Written as DNA, the CDR3 is TGTGCCAGCAGTTACGTCAGAAATTCACCCCTCCACTTT. The rearrangement uses TRBV6-8 and TRBJ1-6; no clear D. Looked up from germline, CDR1 is MNHGY and CDR2 is SAAAGT. The CDR3 sequence is 13 residues long. Trimming left V 2 bases short and J 7 bases short, with 6 bases between.

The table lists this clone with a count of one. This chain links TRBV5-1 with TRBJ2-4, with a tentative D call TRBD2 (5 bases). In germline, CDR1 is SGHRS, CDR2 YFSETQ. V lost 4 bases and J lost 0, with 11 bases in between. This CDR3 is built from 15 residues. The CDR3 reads CASSKEELAKNIQYF. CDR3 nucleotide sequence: TGCGCCAGCAGCAAGGAGGAGTTAGCCAAAAACATTCAGTACTTC.

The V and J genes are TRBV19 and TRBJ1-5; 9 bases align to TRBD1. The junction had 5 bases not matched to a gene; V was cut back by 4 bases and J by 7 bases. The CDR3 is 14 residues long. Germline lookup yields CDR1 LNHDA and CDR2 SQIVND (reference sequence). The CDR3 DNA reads TGTGCCAGTAGTAGCACAGGGGGCAGACAGCCCCAGCATTTT. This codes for CASSSTGGRQPQHF.

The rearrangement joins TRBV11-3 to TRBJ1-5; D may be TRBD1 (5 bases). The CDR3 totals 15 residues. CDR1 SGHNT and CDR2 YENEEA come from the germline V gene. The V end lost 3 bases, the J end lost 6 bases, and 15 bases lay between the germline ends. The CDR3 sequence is CASSLDLVRVQPQHF. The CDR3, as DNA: TGTGCCAGCAGCTTGGATCTCGTCAGGGTTCAGCCCCAGCATTTT.

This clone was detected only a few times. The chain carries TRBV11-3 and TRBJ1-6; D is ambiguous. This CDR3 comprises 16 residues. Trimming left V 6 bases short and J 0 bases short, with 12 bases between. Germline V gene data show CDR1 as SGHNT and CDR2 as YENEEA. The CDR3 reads CASRPEERSYNSPLHF. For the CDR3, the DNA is TGTGCCAGCAGGCCCGAGGAGCGCTCCTATAATTCACCCCTCCACTTT.

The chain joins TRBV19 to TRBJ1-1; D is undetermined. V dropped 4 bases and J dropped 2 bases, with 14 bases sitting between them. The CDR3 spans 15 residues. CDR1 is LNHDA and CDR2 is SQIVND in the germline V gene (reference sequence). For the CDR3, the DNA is TGTGCCAGTAGTACCATACAGAAAATCAACACTGAAGCTTTCTTT. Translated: CASSTIQKINTEAFF.

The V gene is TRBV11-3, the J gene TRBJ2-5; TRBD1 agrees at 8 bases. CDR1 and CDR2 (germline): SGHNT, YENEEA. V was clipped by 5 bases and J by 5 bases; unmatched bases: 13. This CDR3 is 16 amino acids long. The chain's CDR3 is CASSVTGTGEGETQYF. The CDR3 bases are TGTGCCAGCAGCGTTACCGGGACAGGAGAGGGCGAGACCCAGTACTTC.

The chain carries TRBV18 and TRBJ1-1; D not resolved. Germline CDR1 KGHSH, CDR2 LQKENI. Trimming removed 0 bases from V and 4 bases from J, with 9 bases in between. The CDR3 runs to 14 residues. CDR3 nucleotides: TGTGCCAGCTCACCACCGCTTGGGAGCACTGAAGCTTTCTTT. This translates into CASSPPLGSTEAFF.

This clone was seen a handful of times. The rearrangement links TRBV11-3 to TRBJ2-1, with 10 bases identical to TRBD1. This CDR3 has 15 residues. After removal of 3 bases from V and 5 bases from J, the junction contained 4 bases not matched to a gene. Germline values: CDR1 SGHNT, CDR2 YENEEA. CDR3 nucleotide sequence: TGTGCCAGCAGCTTTCTGGGACAGGGGCACAATGAGCAGTTCTTC. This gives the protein CASSFLGQGHNEQFF.

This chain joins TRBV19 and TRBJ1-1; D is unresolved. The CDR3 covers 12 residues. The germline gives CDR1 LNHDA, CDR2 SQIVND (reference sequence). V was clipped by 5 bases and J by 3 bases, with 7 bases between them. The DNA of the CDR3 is TGTGCCAGTAGTGCCGGGGACACTGAAGCTTTCTTT. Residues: CASSAGDTEAFF.

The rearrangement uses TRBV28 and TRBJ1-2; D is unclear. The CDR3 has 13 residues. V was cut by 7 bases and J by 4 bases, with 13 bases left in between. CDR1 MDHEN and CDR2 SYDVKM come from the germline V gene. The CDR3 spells CASTPMAVYGYTF. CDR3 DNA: TGTGCCAGCACCCCGATGGCGGTCTATGGCTACACCTTC.

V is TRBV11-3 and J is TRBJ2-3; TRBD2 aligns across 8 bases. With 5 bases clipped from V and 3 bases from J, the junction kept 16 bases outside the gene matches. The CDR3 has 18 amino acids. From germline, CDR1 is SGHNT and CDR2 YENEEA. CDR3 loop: CASSPRGVRGASTDTQYF. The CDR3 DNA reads TGTGCCAGCAGCCCTCGGGGTGTGCGGGGGGCTTCGACAGATACGCAGTATTTT.

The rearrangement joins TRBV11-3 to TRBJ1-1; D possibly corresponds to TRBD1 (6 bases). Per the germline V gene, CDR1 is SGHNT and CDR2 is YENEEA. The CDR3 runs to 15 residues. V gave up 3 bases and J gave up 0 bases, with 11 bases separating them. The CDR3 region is CASSFNTGMNTEAFF. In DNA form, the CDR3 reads TGTGCCAGCAGCTTCAATACAGGGATGAACACTGAAGCTTTCTTT.

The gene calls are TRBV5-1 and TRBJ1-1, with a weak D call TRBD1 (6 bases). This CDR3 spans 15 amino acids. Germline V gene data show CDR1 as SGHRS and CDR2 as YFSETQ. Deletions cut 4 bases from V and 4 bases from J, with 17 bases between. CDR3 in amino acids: CASSPLQGVGTEAFF. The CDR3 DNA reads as TGCGCCAGCAGCCCGTTACAGGGAGTGGGCACTGAAGCTTTCTTT.

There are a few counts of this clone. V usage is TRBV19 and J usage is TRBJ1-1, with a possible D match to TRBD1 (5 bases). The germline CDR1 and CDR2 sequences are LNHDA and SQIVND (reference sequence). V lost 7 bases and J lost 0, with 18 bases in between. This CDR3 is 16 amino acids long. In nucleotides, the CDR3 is TGTGCCAGTATGGTTTCGAGGGGAACAATGAACACTGAAGCTTTCTTT. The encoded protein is CASMVSRGTMNTEAFF.

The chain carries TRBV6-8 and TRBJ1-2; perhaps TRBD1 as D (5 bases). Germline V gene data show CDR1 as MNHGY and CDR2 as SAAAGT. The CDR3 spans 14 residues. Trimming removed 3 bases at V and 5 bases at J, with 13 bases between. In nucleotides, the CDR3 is TGTGCCAGCAGTTATTACGGGGGGAGGTATGGCTACACCTTC. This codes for CASSYYGGRYGYTF.

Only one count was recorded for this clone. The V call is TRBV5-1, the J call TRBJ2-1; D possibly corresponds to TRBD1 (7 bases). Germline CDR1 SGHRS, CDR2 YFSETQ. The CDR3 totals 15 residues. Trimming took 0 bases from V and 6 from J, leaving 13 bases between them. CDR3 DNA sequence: TGCGCCAGCAGCTTGGTCACAGGGGAGGCCAATGAGCAGTTCTTC. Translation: CASSLVTGEANEQFF. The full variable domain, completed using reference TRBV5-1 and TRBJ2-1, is KAGVTQTPRYLIKTRGQQVTLSCSPISGHRSVSWYQQTPGQGLQFLFEYFSETQRNKGNFPGRFSGRQFSNSRSEMNVSTLELGDSALYLCASSLVTGEANEQFFGPGTRLTVL.

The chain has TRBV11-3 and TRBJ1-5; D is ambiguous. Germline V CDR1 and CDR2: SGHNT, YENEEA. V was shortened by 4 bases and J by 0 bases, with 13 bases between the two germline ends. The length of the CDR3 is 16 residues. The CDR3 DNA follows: TGTGCCAGCAGCTCCGGAGTTGCTCATAGCAATCAGCCCCAGCATTTT. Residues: CASSSGVAHSNQPQHF.

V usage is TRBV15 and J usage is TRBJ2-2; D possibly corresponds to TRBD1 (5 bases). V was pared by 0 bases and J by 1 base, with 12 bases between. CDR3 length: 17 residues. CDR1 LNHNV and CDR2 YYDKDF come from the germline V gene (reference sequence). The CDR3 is CATSREPPTVNTGELFF. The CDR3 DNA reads TGTGCCACCAGCAGAGAACCCCCGACAGTGAACACCGGGGAGCTGTTTTTT.

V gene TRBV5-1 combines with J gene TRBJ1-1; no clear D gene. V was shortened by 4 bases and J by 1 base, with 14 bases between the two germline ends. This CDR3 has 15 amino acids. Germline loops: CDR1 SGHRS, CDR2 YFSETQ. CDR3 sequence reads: CASSMRRNRNTEAFF. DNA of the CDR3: TGCGCCAGCAGCATGAGACGGAACCGGAACACTGAAGCTTTCTTT.

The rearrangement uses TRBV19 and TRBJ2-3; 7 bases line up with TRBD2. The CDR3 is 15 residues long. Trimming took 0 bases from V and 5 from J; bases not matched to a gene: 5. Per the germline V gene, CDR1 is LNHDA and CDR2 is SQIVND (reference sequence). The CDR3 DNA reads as TGTGCCAGTAGTATAGATTCGGGGGGTGGAGATACGCAGTATTTT. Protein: CASSIDSGGGDTQYF.

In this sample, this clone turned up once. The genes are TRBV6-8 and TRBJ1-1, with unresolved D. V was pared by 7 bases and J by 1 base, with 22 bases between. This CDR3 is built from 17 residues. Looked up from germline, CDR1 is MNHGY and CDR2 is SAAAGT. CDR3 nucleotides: TGTGCCAGCAAGATAGAAAAGAGCTCAAGTCAGAACACTGAAGCTTTCTTT. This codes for CASKIEKSSSQNTEAFF.